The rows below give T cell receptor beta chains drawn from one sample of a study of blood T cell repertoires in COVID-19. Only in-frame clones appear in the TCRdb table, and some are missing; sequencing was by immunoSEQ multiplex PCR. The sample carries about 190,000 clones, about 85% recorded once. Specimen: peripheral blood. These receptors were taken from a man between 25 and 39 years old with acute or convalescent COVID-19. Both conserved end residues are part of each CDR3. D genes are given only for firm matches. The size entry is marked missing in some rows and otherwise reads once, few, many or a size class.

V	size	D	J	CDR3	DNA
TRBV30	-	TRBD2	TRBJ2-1	CAWGAPASGRGYEQFF	TGTGCCTGGGGTGCTCCAGCTAGCGGGAGAGGGTATGAGCAGTTCTTC
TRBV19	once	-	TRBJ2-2	CATPKSPVREDTGELFF	TGTGCCACCCCGAAATCCCCGGTGAGGGAGGACACCGGGGAGCTGTTTTTT
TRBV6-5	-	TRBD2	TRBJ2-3	CASSSGLRGDTQYF	TGTGCCAGCAGTTCGGGACTACGAGGAGATACGCAGTATTTT
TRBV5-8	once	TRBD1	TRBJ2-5	CASSSGTGEQETQYF	TGTGCCAGCAGCTCCGGGACAGGGGAACAAGAGACCCAGTACTTC
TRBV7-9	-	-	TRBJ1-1	CASSPRLGPGGHTEAFF	TGTGCCAGCAGCCCCCGTCTAGGCCCGGGGGGTCACACTGAAGCTTTCTTT
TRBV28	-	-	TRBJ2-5	CASSPPVGSQETQYF	TGTGCCAGCAGTCCCCCGGTGGGGAGCCAAGAGACCCAGTACTTC
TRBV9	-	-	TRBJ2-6	CASSTVSSGANVLTF	TGTGCCAGCAGTACAGTGAGCTCTGGGGCCAACGTCCTGACTTTC
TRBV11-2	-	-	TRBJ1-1	CASSLAGHGASAFF	TGTGCCAGCAGCTTAGCAGGACACGGAGCCTCTGCTTTCTTT
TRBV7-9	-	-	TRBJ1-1	CASSFEAAMNTEAFF	TGTGCCAGCAGCTTCGAAGCGGCCATGAACACTGAAGCTTTCTTT
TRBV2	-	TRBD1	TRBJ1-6	CASRGDRRAYNSPLHF	TGTGCCAGCAGGGGGGACAGGCGAGCCTATAATTCACCCCTCCACTTT
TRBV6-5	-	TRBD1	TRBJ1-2	CASRTGQGSYGYTF	TGTGCCAGCAGGACAGGGCAGGGATCCTATGGCTACACCTTC
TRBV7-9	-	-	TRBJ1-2	CASSSVHYGYTF	TGTGCCAGCAGCTCCGTCCACTATGGCTACACCTTC
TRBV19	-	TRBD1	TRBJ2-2	CATDRGPSSTGELFF	TGTGCCACGGACAGGGGCCCATCGAGCACCGGGGAGCTGTTTTTT
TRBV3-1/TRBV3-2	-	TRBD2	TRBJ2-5	CASSQDTGGETQYF	TGTGCCAGCAGCCAAGACACGGGAGGGGAGACCCAGTACTTC
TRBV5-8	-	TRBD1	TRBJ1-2	CASSFRGVRGYTF	TGTGCCAGCAGCTTCAGGGGGGTAAGGGGCTACACCTTC
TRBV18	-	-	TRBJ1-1	CASSGVNRNTEAFF	TGTGCCAGCTCAGGTGTAAACAGAAACACTGAAGCTTTCTTT
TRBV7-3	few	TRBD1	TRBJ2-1	CASSRLPGQGINEQFF	TGTGCCAGCAGCCGATTGCCGGGACAGGGTATCAATGAGCAGTTCTTC
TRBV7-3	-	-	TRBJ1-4	CASSSYSGEKLFF	TGTGCCAGCAGCTCCTACTCGGGTGAAAAACTGTTTTTT
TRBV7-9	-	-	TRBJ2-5	CASSPGQGSLAETQYF	TGTGCCAGCAGCCCCGGCCAAGGTAGCTTAGCAGAGACCCAGTACTTC
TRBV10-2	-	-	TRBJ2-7	CASSPSSSGEQYF	TGCGCCAGCAGTCCCTCTAGTTCCGGCGAGCAGTACTTC
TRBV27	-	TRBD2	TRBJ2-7	CASSPWTSGIDEQYF	TGTGCCAGCAGTCCGTGGACTAGCGGGATTGACGAGCAGTACTTC
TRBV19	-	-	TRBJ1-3	CASSRTNSGNTIYF	TGTGCCAGTAGTAGGACAAATTCTGGAAACACCATATATTTT
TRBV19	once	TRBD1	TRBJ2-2	CASSIDRGTGELFF	TGTGCCAGTAGTATCGACAGGGGAACCGGGGAGCTGTTTTTT
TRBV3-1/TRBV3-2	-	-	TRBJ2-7	CASSRSTGTLSYEQYF	TGTGCCAGCAGCCGTTCGACCGGGACACTCTCCTACGAGCAGTACTTC
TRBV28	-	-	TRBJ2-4	CASRAPPNIQYF	TGTGCCAGCAGGGCTCCGCCCAACATTCAGTACTTC
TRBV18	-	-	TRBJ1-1	CASSPLHTLRSTEAFF	TGTGCCAGCTCACCGCTACACACTCTAAGGAGCACTGAAGCTTTCTTT
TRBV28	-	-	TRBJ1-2	CASSSTGLGGYTF	TGTGCCAGCAGTTCGACAGGTTTGGGGGGCTACACCTTC
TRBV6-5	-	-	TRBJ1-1	CASRLVVNTEAFF	TGTGCCAGCAGATTAGTCGTGAACACTGAAGCTTTCTTT
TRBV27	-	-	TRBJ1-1	CASSIRGGAKEAFF	TGTGCCAGCTCCATCAGGGGTGGGGCCAAAGAAGCTTTCTTT
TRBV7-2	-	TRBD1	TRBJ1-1	CASIRGRVPGQGMNTEAFF	TGTGCCAGCATCCGGGGAAGGGTCCCGGGACAGGGTATGAACACTGAAGCTTTCTTT
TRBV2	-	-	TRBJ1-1	CASAVNMNTEAFF	TGTGCCAGCGCCGTAAACATGAACACTGAAGCTTTCTTT
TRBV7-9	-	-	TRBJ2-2	CASSLTGLSTGELFF	TGTGCCAGCAGCTTAACCGGACTATCTACCGGGGAGCTGTTTTTT
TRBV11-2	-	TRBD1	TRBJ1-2	CASSLATGNYGYTF	TGTGCCAGCAGCTTAGCGACAGGGAACTATGGCTACACCTTC
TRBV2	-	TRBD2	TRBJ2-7	CASSIPELAGGEEQYF	TGTGCCAGCAGCATCCCCGAACTAGCGGGGGGGGAGGAACAGTACTTC
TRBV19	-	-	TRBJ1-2	CASSNQGIGMSGRDYGYTF	TGTGCCAGTAGTAACCAGGGGATTGGTATGAGTGGCCGTGACTATGGCTACACCTTC
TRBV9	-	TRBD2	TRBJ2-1	CASSVRREGEQFF	TGTGCCAGCAGCGTAAGAAGGGAGGGTGAGCAGTTCTTC
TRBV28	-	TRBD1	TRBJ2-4	CASSRGPKNIQYF	TGTGCCAGCAGTAGGGGGCCCAAAAACATTCAGTACTTC